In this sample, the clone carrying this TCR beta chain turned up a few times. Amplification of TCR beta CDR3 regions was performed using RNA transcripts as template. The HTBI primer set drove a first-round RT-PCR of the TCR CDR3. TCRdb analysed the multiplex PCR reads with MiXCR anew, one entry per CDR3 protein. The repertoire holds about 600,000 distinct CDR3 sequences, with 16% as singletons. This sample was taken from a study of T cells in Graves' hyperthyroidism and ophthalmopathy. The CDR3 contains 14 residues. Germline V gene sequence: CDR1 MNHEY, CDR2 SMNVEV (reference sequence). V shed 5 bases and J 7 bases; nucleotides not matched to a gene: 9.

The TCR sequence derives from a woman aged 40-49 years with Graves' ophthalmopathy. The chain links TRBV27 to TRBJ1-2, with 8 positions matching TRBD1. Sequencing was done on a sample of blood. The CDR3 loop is CASSLRQGLGGYTF. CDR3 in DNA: TGTGCCAGCAGTCTCCGACAGGGGTTAGGTGGCTACACCTTC.